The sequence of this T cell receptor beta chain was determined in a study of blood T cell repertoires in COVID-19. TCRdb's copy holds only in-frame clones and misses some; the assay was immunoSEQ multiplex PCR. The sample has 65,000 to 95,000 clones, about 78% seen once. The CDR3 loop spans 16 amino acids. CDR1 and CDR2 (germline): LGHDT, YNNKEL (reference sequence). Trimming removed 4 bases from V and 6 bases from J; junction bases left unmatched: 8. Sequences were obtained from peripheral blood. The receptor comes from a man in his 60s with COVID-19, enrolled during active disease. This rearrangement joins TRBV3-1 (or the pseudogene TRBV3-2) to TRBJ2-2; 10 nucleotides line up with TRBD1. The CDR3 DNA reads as TGTGCCAGCAGCCCACCCGGGACAGGGGACTCCGGGGAGCTGTTTTTT. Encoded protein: CASSPPGTGDSGELFF.